This T cell receptor (beta chain) was retrieved from a study of T cells expressing NK-cell markers. Germline V gene sequence: CDR1 SEHNR, CDR2 FQNEAQ (reference sequence). CDR3 length: 13 amino acids. TCRdb reanalyzed the 5' RACE reads and collapses them to one entry per CDR3 protein, without DNA. Across some 120,000 distinct CDR3 sequences, the top ten clones capture approximately 17% of the sample. The source material was blood T cells: a sorted CD56 or NKG2C T cell subset, CD4+ or CD8+ T cells, or bulk PBMC T cells (not recorded which). This TCR came from a woman between 18 and 70 years old in good health. The J gene is TRBJ1-1, the V gene TRBV7-9; the D call from TCRdb, TRBD1, cannot be confirmed without DNA. The CDR3 loop is CASSLVSGTEAFF.